The T cell receptor beta chain described here comes from a study of T cell responses to AZD1222 COVID-19 vaccine. Overall study results and limits: The peak T cell response came first, and repertoires were sampled only after it.

As concerns this clone: No antigen is known for it.

Germline CDR1 reads MGHDK; CDR2 reads SYGVNS. CDR3 length: 13 residues. V was cut by 5 bases and J by 5 bases, with 9 bases left in between. The table came from immunoSEQ multiplex PCR; TCRdb's copy has only in-frame clones and leaves some out. The sample has 150,000 to 200,000 clones, 85% to 95% seen once. Specimen: peripheral blood, collected on day 0 of AZD1222 vaccination. The TCR was taken from an adult in good health. The V and J genes are TRBV25-1 and TRBJ1-4; D gene unclear. DNA of the CDR3: TGTGCCAGCAGTCGGCCTGGGAATGAAAAACTGTTTTTT. Residues: CASSRPGNEKLFF.